This record covers a single TCR beta chain. Its antigen is as yet unknown. The entry originates in a study of T-cell memory formation after mild COVID-19. Regarding the study as a whole: Clones that contracted from day 15 to 85 had balanced CD4/CD8; later expanders were CD4+ biased. Clones which contracted sat mainly in CM and EM if CD4+, and in EMRA if CD8+.

Each CDR3 protein gets one entry after TCRdb re-called the 5' RACE reads with MiXCR. The top ten clones hold around a quarter of a sample with 110,000 to 150,000 distinct CDR3 sequences, 20% to 25% of them seen once. The V gene's germline CDR1 is SGHRS and CDR2 YFSETQ. This CDR3 is built from 15 residues. With 2 bases clipped from V and 2 bases from J, the junction kept 0 bases outside the gene matches. Sample: PBMCs or a T cell subset sorted from them (not recorded which). This clonotype was sampled from an adult woman who had mild COVID-19 (a few samples of this study predate the infection). Cell type and time point are not known. V gene TRBV5-1 combines with J gene TRBJ2-1, with 11 positions matching TRBD2. The CDR3 loop is CASSFSGGAYNEQFF. CDR3 sequence (DNA): TGCGCCAGCAGCTTTAGCGGGGGGGCCTACAATGAGCAGTTCTTC.